A selection of T cell receptor beta chains follows, all from one sample in a study of CD8+ T cells in alopecia areata. Assay used: immunoSEQ multiplex PCR; TCRdb lists only in-frame clones, some missing. Among around 190,000 clones listed, more than 50% were seen once. The source was CD4+ T cells sorted from blood, collected at week 24, from a patient treated with tofacitinib. The receptors were sampled from a human donor with alopecia areata. Each CDR3 is given with its conserved first and last residue. Fields, in order: V gene, clone size, J gene, D gene, CDR3 DNA, CDR3 protein. The D gene is left open where the match is weak. Rows may omit the clone size; those that give it use once, few, many or a size class.

V: TRBV4-3
size: .
J: TRBJ2-5
D: .
DNA: TGCGCCAGCAGCCAAGAGCTCTCGGCACGGACCCAGTACTTC
CDR3: CASSQELSARTQYF

V: TRBV7-2
size: .
J: TRBJ1-5
D: .
DNA: TGTGCCAGCAGCTTGCCAGGGGTTCAGCCCCAGCATTTT
CDR3: CASSLPGVQPQHF

V: TRBV5-1
size: once
J: TRBJ1-2
D: .
DNA: TGCGCCAGCAGCTTGGGGCAGGACGGATCCTATGGCTACACCTTC
CDR3: CASSLGQDGSYGYTF

V: TRBV6-5
size: .
J: TRBJ1-2
D: .
DNA: TGTGCCAGCAGTGACACAGGAGACCACTATGGCTACACCTTC
CDR3: CASSDTGDHYGYTF

V: TRBV2
size: .
J: TRBJ1-6
D: .
DNA: TGTGCCAGCAGTGTGGGGGACGATAATTCACCCCTCCACTTT
CDR3: CASSVGDDNSPLHF

V: TRBV30
size: .
J: TRBJ1-1
D: .
DNA: TGTGCCCGAACCAGTGGAGCCGGGGAAGCTTTCTTT
CDR3: CARTSGAGEAFF

V: TRBV6-5
size: .
J: TRBJ1-1
D: .
DNA: TGTGCCAGCAGGGGGGCCAACACTGAAGCTTTCTTT
CDR3: CASRGANTEAFF

V: TRBV6-1
size: .
J: TRBJ2-5
D: .
DNA: TGTGCCAGCGGGATGAAGACCCAGTACTTC
CDR3: CASGMKTQYF

V: TRBV6-5
size: .
J: TRBJ1-2
D: TRBD1
DNA: TGTGCCAGCAGTGGCGACAGGGGAAGCTATGGCTACACCTTC
CDR3: CASSGDRGSYGYTF

V: TRBV14
size: few
J: TRBJ1-1
D: .
DNA: TGTGCCAGCAGCCAAGTAGTGCGGCAGTTGGCTTTCTTT
CDR3: CASSQVVRQLAFF

V: TRBV9
size: .
J: TRBJ2-1
D: .
DNA: TGTGCCAGCAGCGTAGATGCGGGTTTCTACAATGAGCAGTTCTTC
CDR3: CASSVDAGFYNEQFF

V: TRBV5-1
size: .
J: TRBJ2-3
D: TRBD1
DNA: TGCGCCAGCAGCACCGGACAGGGCACAGATACGCAGTATTTT
CDR3: CASSTGQGTDTQYF

V: TRBV2
size: .
J: TRBJ1-1
D: .
DNA: TGTGCCAGCAGTTTAAAAAAGGGTCTGAACACTGAAGCTTTCTTT
CDR3: CASSLKKGLNTEAFF

V: TRBV6-1
size: many
J: TRBJ2-7
D: .
DNA: TGTGCCAGCAGTGAAACCCTAGAGCAGTACTTC
CDR3: CASSETLEQYF

V: TRBV2
size: .
J: TRBJ2-1
D: TRBD2
DNA: TGTGCCAGCGGGAGGGAGAGAGAGGACCCGTTCTTC
CDR3: CASGREREDPFF

V: TRBV29-1
size: few
J: TRBJ1-6
D: .
DNA: TGCAGCGTTGGAGGAGGAAATTCACCCCTCCACTTT
CDR3: CSVGGGNSPLHF

V: TRBV18
size: few
J: TRBJ2-5
D: .
DNA: TGTGCCAGCTCAGCTGGACAGAGCCAAGAGACCCAGTACTTC
CDR3: CASSAGQSQETQYF

V: TRBV30
size: few
J: TRBJ1-1
D: .
DNA: TGTGCCTGGTGGAAGGCCCTCATATCTGAAGCTTTCTTT
CDR3: CAWWKALISEAFF

V: TRBV10-3
size: .
J: TRBJ1-5
D: .
DNA: TGTGCCATCAGTGCTGTGGATAGCAATCAGCCCCAGCATTTT
CDR3: CAISAVDSNQPQHF

V: TRBV5-1
size: .
J: TRBJ2-7
D: TRBD2
DNA: TGCGCCAGCAGCGAGAGCGGGGCCTCCTCCTACGAGCAGTACTTC
CDR3: CASSESGASSYEQYF